Below are 10 T cell receptor beta chains sequenced from a single sample in a study of blood T cell repertoires in COVID-19 (dated by TCRdb to about 2020). Library method: the immunoSEQ multiplex PCR assay. TCRdb carries this immuneACCESS record with in-frame sequences only. Its versions omit some clonotypes, under half of them owing to an unresolved V gene in the studies checked, with the rest unexplained. This sample comprises 100,000 or so clones, approximately 83% of them detected only once. The ten largest clones take up under 4.5% of the sample. Sequenced: peripheral blood. These receptors came from a man aged 60-69 years with acute or convalescent COVID-19.

Here the CDR3 DNA reads TGTGCCAGCAGTGAGGGCCCCACGGGAAACACCATATATTTT. Protein: CASSEGPTGNTIYF. The V and J genes are TRBV6-1 and TRBJ1-3; D not resolved. CDR3 length: 14 residues. Deletions cut 3 bases from V and 4 bases from J, with 10 bases between. The germline gives CDR1 MNHNS, CDR2 SASEGT.

The V call is TRBV6-5, the J call TRBJ2-7; no definite D call. Germline V CDR1 and CDR2: MNHEY, SVGAGI. This CDR3 comprises 15 residues. Trimming pared 0 bases from V and 0 bases from J, leaving 9 bases between. The DNA for the CDR3 is TGTGCCAGCAGTTACTCGGGCAGATCCTCCTACGAGCAGTACTTC. It yields the protein CASSYSGRSSYEQYF.

The chain is built from TRBV4-1 and TRBJ2-1; 9 bases match TRBD2. V was clipped by 6 bases and J by 9 bases; unmatched bases: 9. The CDR3 loop spans 14 amino acids. Germline CDR1 MGHRA, CDR2 YSYEKL. CDR3 protein: CASRLAGSPGEQFF. CDR3 nucleotides: TGCGCCAGCAGGCTAGCGGGGTCCCCTGGTGAGCAGTTCTTC.

The rearrangement links TRBV24-1 to TRBJ2-1; TRBD1 agrees at 7 bases. CDR3 length: 14 residues. Trimming at V came to 9 bases and at J to 2 bases, leaving 6 bases not matched to a gene. Germline V lookup: CDR1 KGHDR, CDR2 SFDVKD. The CDR3 here is CATRQGPTYNEQFF. In nucleotides, the CDR3 is TGTGCCACCCGACAGGGCCCTACCTACAATGAGCAGTTCTTC.

V is TRBV5-1 and J is TRBJ2-1; TRBD2 is a possible D gene (5 bases). The V gene lost 3 bases and the J gene lost 5 bases, with 12 bases spanning the gap. The CDR3 spans 14 residues. Germline CDR1 reads SGHRS; CDR2 reads YFSETQ. CDR3 residues: CASSSGVSNNEQFF. The CDR3 DNA sequence: TGCGCCAGCAGCTCCGGGGTGAGCAACAATGAGCAGTTCTTC.

This chain joins TRBV2 and TRBJ1-1; 10 bases are shared with TRBD1. The CDR3 length is 16 residues. J gave up 5 bases and V 6 bases, and 12 bases lay outside the gene matches. Germline assignment: CDR1 SNHLY and CDR2 FYNNEI. CDR3 residues: CASRAGTGAMWTEAFF. The CDR3 nucleotides are TGTGCCAGCAGAGCCGGGACAGGGGCGATGTGGACTGAAGCTTTCTTT.

This sequence joins TRBV9 and TRBJ1-5; D remains ambiguous. The ends were cut back, 0 bases at V and 0 bases at J, with 13 bases in the middle. Germline values: CDR1 SGDLS, CDR2 YYNGEE. CDR3 size: 17 residues. The CDR3 DNA follows: TGTGCCAGCAGCGTAGTTATGGTAGAGATTAGCAATCAGCCCCAGCATTTT. This codes for CASSVVMVEISNQPQHF.

V gene TRBV2 combines with J gene TRBJ2-4, with D possibly TRBD1 on 5 matching bases. The CDR3 has 12 residues. Between the trimmed V and J ends, which lost 7 bases and 9 bases, there was a span of 13 bases. Per the germline V gene, CDR1 is SNHLY and CDR2 is FYNNEI. The DNA of the CDR3 is TGTGCCAGCACCCTGAGTGGGGCCATTCAGTACTTC. Protein: CASTLSGAIQYF.

V is TRBV6-5 and J is TRBJ2-1; 7 nucleotides align to TRBD2. Trimming cost V 7 bases and J 2 bases; bases outside gene matches: 5. The CDR3 totals 14 residues. The V gene's germline CDR1 is MNHEY and CDR2 SVGAGI. CDR3 loop: CASKAGETYNEQFF. CDR3 coding DNA: TGTGCCAGCAAGGCGGGGGAAACCTACAATGAGCAGTTCTTC.

This chain uses TRBV5-5 with TRBJ1-1; the D gene is possibly TRBD1 (6 bases). The germline V gene has CDR1 SGHKS and CDR2 YYEKEE (reference sequence). The CDR3 contains 15 residues. V lost 2 bases and J lost 1, with 12 bases in between. Here the CDR3 DNA reads TGTGCCAGCAGCTTCGGGGGGCCCTGGAACACTGAAGCTTTCTTT. It yields the protein CASSFGGPWNTEAFF.